This T cell receptor delta chain was identified in a study of γδ T cells in repeated Plasmodium falciparum infection. As for the study in general: Donors were malaria-exposed Malian children or age- and gender-matched Australian children. Findings and limits, study-wide: In Vdelta2-negative, largely Vdelta1+, gammadelta repertoires, repeated controlled infections appeared to drive clonal selection waves.

This clone was recorded a few times. Its antigen remains unknown. TCRdb pairs this DNA with a much larger clone's protein that differs at residue 10, likely a read error; the protein shown was translated from the DNA. Vgamma9/Vdelta2+ and Vdelta2-negative gammadelta T cells were flow-sorted from PBMC for bulk sequencing. Sequencing covered both gamma and delta TCR chains per sample. TCRdb called clones anew from the multiplex PCR reads with CATT. The profile covers around 46,000 delta-chain clones, with about 1.9% appearing a single time and around 24% taken by the ten largest. The CDR3 extends over 21 amino acids. V gave up 1 base and J gave up 0 bases; unmatched junction bases: 19. Germline CDR1 reads TSWWSYY; CDR2 reads QGS.

This sequence was found in a pool of human donors (malaria-infected and uninfected, not separated). This sequence joins TRDV1 and TRDJ1; 8 bases are a match to TRDD3. Here the J gene was assigned by germline matching of the DNA, as TCRdb has none. Input material: gamma-delta T cells from blood. CDR3 nucleotides: TGTGCTCTTGGGGAACCTGCCTTCCCAAGTTGGGGGATCGCGTACACCGATAAACTCATCTTT. Encoded protein: CALGEPAFPSWGIAYTDKLIF.